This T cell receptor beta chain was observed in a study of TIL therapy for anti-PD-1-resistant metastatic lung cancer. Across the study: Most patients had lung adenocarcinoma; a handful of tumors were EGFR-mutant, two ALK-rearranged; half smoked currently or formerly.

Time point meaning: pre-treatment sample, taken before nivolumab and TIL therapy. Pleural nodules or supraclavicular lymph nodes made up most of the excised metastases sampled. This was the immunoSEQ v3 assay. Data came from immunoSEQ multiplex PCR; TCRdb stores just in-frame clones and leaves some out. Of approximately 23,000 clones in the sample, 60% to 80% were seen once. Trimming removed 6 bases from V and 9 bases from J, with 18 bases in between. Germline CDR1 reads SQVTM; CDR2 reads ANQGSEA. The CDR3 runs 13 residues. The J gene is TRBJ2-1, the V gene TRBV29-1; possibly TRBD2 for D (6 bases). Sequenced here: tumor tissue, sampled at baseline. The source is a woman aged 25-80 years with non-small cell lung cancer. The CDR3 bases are TGCAGCGTAACGGAGGGAGGAAAGTTTGAGCAGTTCTTC. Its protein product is CSVTEGGKFEQFF.